This paragraph reports one T cell receptor beta chain. Its antigen is unknown. Trimming left V 0 bases short and J 6 bases short, with 9 bases between. The CDR3 length is 14 residues. Germline CDR1 MGHDK, CDR2 SYGVNS. The entry originates in a study of CD8+ T cells in alopecia areata. Study-level background: It was oral tofacitinib, at 5 to 10 mg twice daily, that treated patients received.

TCR sequencing used cDNA made by reverse transcription of extracted RNA. Libraries were prepared by immunoSEQ multiplex PCR; TCRdb keeps only in-frame clonotypes and omits some of them. The table shows roughly 150,000 clones, with about 53% occurring only once. General study findings and limits: It was lesional scalp, especially alopecia totalis/universalis, that showed higher clonality than normal scalp. Normal skin contains resident alphabeta T cells, and these are also sequenced in scalp samples.

Sequenced here: CD8+ T cells sorted from blood, sampled at week 0. V gene TRBV25-1 combines with J gene TRBJ1-5, with D unclear. The clonotype originates from a human donor with alopecia areata. The CDR3, as DNA: TGTGCCAGCAGTGAATATCAGGTTGGTCAGCCCCAGCATTTT. Protein product: CASSEYQVGQPQHF. Full variable domain (missing parts from reference TRBV25-1 and TRBJ1-5): EADIYQTPRYLVIGTGKKITLECSQTMGHDKMYWYQQDPGMELHLIHYSYGVNSTEKGDLSSESTVSRIRTEHFPLTLESARPSHTSQYLCASSEYQVGQPQHFGDGTRLSIL.